This T cell receptor beta chain was captured by sequencing in a study of shared clonotypes between healthy human individuals. Naive-designated CD8 cells lacked CD45RO, were positively enriched for CCR7, and omitted terminally differentiated effector memory CD45RA+ cells. All donors were healthy HIV-negative adults lacking recent acute infections or vaccinations. Generated by immunoSEQ multiplex PCR, the TCRdb table keeps only in-frame clones and is missing some. The sample holds around 2,100,000 clones, just under 95% seen once. Trimming took 5 bases from V and 6 from J, leaving 19 bases between them. The CDR3 runs 15 residues. CDR1 is MDHEN, CDR2 SYDVKM, per germline. In the case of this clone: Its antigen is not known.

Whole-study findings and limits: The rarefaction results pointed to incomplete sorted-subset sequencing despite large depth. With a few donors compared, around 5.4% of naive CD4 clonotypes were shared.

The receptor comes from a man between 18 and 35 years old in good health. What was sequenced was naive CD8+ T cells sorted from blood. The chain carries TRBV28 and TRBJ1-1; D is ambiguous. The CDR3 nucleotides read TGTGCCAGCAGTCCCCTTACAGTGCCTGGGGCTGAAGCTTTCTTT. Protein: CASSPLTVPGAEAFF.